The entry that follows covers one TCR beta chain sequence. The antigen remains undetermined. The data originate from a study of T cell responses to AZD1222 COVID-19 vaccine. Study-level findings and limits: Nearly half of unique spike-specific TCRs reportedly avoided B.1.351 and B.1.1.7 mutated regions. Donors, mostly white British, included more females; clonal diversity was possibly underestimated.

Assay used: immunoSEQ multiplex PCR; TCRdb lists only in-frame clones, some missing. The table records 200,000 to 300,000 clones, 93% of them present only once. The CDR3 contains 15 residues. V lost 1 base, J lost 4 bases, and 3 bases stayed unmatched. Looked up from germline, CDR1 is SGHRS and CDR2 is YFSETQ. This receptor was identified in an adult in good health. Here the sequenced sample was peripheral blood, taken on day 0 of AZD1222 vaccination. The chain employs TRBV5-1 and TRBJ2-5; 11 nucleotides match TRBD2. The CDR3 nucleotides read TGCGCCAGCAGCTTGACTAGCGGGAGCGGAGAGACCCAGTACTTC. This sequence encodes CASSLTSGSGETQYF.